What follows are 2 T cell receptor beta chains derived from one specimen sequenced in a study of blood T cell repertoires in COVID-19. Here immunoSEQ multiplex PCR was the method, and the copy in TCRdb shows in-frame clones only, minus some. The repertoire holds roughly 150,000 clones, with approximately 88% as singletons. Sequencing was done on a sample of peripheral blood. These receptors originate from a man aged 60 to 75 with acute or convalescent COVID-19.

The chain uses TRBV11-2 and TRBJ2-7; 9 bases map to TRBD1. The germline V gene has CDR1 SGHAT and CDR2 FQNNGV. The CDR3 loop spans 14 amino acids. The J segment lost 9 bases and the V segment lost 1 base, leaving 7 bases of the junction unmatched. This CDR3 is CASSLGTGVTGQYF. As DNA, the CDR3 is TGTGCCAGCAGCTTAGGGACAGGGGTTACGGGGCAGTACTTC.

With respect to this clone: Distinct nucleotide sequences in the sample also encode this CDR3. This chain joins TRBV5-1 and TRBJ2-1, with 10 nucleotides matching TRBD1. CDR3 size: 14 residues. The V gene's germline CDR1 is SGHRS and CDR2 YFSETQ. V shed 0 bases, J shed 6 bases, and the junction held 0 bases outside the gene matches. The CDR3 region has the DNA TGCGCCAGCAGCTTGGGGACAGGGGGCAATGAGCAGTTCTTC. Translation: CASSLGTGGNEQFF.